One and the same sample provided the 24 T cell receptor beta chains below, sequenced in a study of shared clonotypes between healthy human individuals. Libraries were prepared by immunoSEQ multiplex PCR; TCRdb keeps only in-frame clonotypes and omits some of them. The sample includes under 850,000 clones, 80% to 95% seen only once; the top ten take around 24%. Positive CCR7 selection of CD45RO-negative cells yielded the naive CD8 cells, and terminally differentiated effector memory CD45RA+ cells were excluded. The source material was naive CD8+ T cells sorted from blood. Receptor source: a man between 25 and 39 years old in good health.

This clone was counted only a few times. This sequence joins TRBV19 and TRBJ1-1; TRBD1 is a possible D gene (6 bases). The length of the CDR3 is 14 residues. V lost 7 bases, J lost 3 bases, and 15 bases lay in between. Germline CDR1 and CDR2: LNHDA and SQIVND (reference sequence). The CDR3 DNA follows: TGTGCCAGTAACGAACTAACAGGGTACACTGAAGCTTTCTTT. Translated, it gives CASNELTGYTEAFF.

The chain recombines TRBV19 with TRBJ2-3; D is perhaps TRBD2 (6 bases). The CDR3 length is 18 residues. V gave up 3 bases and J gave up 2 bases, with 21 bases separating them. Germline loops: CDR1 LNHDA, CDR2 SQIVND (reference sequence). CDR3 amino acids: CASSIMLLASESTDTQYF. The CDR3 DNA reads as TGTGCCAGTAGTATTATGCTGCTGGCTAGCGAATCCACAGATACGCAGTATTTT. The full variable domain, with the rest looked up from reference TRBV19 and TRBJ2-3, is DGGITQSPKYLFRKEGQNVTLSCEQNLNHDAMYWYRQDPGQGLRLIYYSQIVNDFQKGDIAEGYSVSREKKESFPLTVTSAQKNPTAFYLCASSIMLLASESTDTQYFGPGTRLTVL.

The chain is built from TRBV11-2 and TRBJ2-7, with TRBD2 as a possible D gene (6 bases). The CDR3 sequence is 17 residues long. Per germline, CDR1 SGHAT and CDR2 FQNNGV. Trimming cost V 3 bases and J 3 bases, with 21 bases left between them. CDR3 sequence (DNA): TGTGCCAGCAGCTTCCCAAGGGGTAGCGGATTTATCTACGAGCAGTACTTC. Its protein is CASSFPRGSGFIYEQYF. The full variable domain, its missing parts supplied by reference TRBV11-2 and TRBJ2-7, is EAGVAQSPRYKIIEKRQSVAFWCNPISGHATLYWYQQILGQGPKLLIQFQNNGVVDDSQLPKDRFSAERLKGVDSTLKIQPAKLEDSAVYLCASSFPRGSGFIYEQYFGPGTRLTVT.

The gene calls are TRBV29-1 and TRBJ2-1; 9 bases line up with TRBD1. Trimming removed 6 bases from V and 0 bases from J; junction bases left unmatched: 6. The germline V gene has CDR1 SQVTM and CDR2 ANQGSEA. The CDR3 length is 15 residues. In nucleotides, the CDR3 is TGCAGCGTGACCGGGACAGGGATCTCCTACAATGAGCAGTTCTTC. Residues: CSVTGTGISYNEQFF.

J is TRBJ2-7 and V is TRBV10-3; no definite D call. Looked up from germline, CDR1 is ENHRY and CDR2 is SYGVKD. The CDR3 totals 11 residues. V was cut by 0 bases and J by 9 bases, with 6 bases left in between. In DNA, the CDR3 is TGTGCCATCAGTGAGTCGACGGTGCAGTACTTC. Its translation is CAISESTVQYF.

This chain links TRBV10-1 with TRBJ2-7; D remains unclear. Germline assignment: CDR1 WNHNN and CDR2 SYGVQD (reference sequence). V lost 4 bases and J lost 0, with 16 bases in between. This CDR3 region has 16 residues. The CDR3: CASSVPASEFSYEQYF. The CDR3 region has the DNA TGCGCCAGCAGTGTACCCGCCAGCGAGTTCTCCTACGAGCAGTACTTC.

The chain joins TRBV4-1 to TRBJ1-2, with TRBD1 matching over 7 bases. This CDR3 contains 15 residues. The germline gives CDR1 MGHRA, CDR2 YSYEKL. The ends lost 0 bases at V and 5 bases at J; junction bases unmatched: 6. CDR3 sequence (DNA): TGCGCCAGCAGCCAAGAAGGGGGCAATAAGTATGGCTACACCTTC. This gives the protein CASSQEGGNKYGYTF.

This chain joins TRBV7-7 and TRBJ2-1; a possible D gene is TRBD2 (5 bases). The ends were cut back, 3 bases at V and 8 bases at J, with 17 bases in the middle. This CDR3 contains 15 residues. The germline CDR1 and CDR2 sequences are SSHAT and FNYEAQ (reference sequence). In DNA, the CDR3 is TGTGCCAGCAGCTTGGGTGGTGGGAGATGGGATGAGCAGTTCTTC. Its translation is CASSLGGGRWDEQFF.

This chain uses TRBV27 with TRBJ1-2, with D possibly matching TRBD1 (6 bases). CDR1 MNHEY and CDR2 SMNVEV come from the germline V gene (reference sequence). V was shortened by 4 bases and J by 4 bases, with 16 bases between the two germline ends. The CDR3 is 15 amino acids. The CDR3 region has the DNA TGTGCCAGCAGTTCAGCCCGGGACAAACTCTATGGCTACACCTTC. It codes for CASSSARDKLYGYTF.

This rearrangement joins TRBV11-3 to TRBJ2-1, with 7 bases lining up with TRBD2. Trimming removed 5 bases from V and 4 bases from J; junction bases left unmatched: 14. Germline values: CDR1 SGHNT, CDR2 YENEEA. The CDR3 is 17 amino acids. The CDR3, as DNA: TGTGCCAGCAGCCACCGGGTGGCGGGAGTCGGATACAATGAGCAGTTCTTC. Translating it yields CASSHRVAGVGYNEQFF. The full variable domain, rest sourced from reference TRBV11-3 and TRBJ2-1, is EAGVVQSPRYKIIEKKQPVAFWCNPISGHNTLYWYLQNLGQGPELLIRYENEEAVDDSQLPKDRFSAERLKGVDSTLKIQPAELGDSAVYLCASSHRVAGVGYNEQFFGPGTRLTVL.

J is TRBJ2-1 and V is TRBV19; unclear D gene. The CDR3 loop spans 15 amino acids. V lost 0 bases and J 6 bases, leaving 12 bases between the germline ends. Germline V lookup: CDR1 LNHDA, CDR2 SQIVND (reference sequence). This chain's CDR3 is CASSIDEYVINEQFF. The CDR3 nucleotides are TGTGCCAGTAGTATAGACGAGTACGTAATCAATGAGCAGTTCTTC.

The chain is built from TRBV6-5 and TRBJ1-5; no firm D call. Germline CDR1 is MNHEY and CDR2 is SVGAGI. CDR3 length equals 16 residues. Trimming removed 0 bases from V and 3 bases from J, with 12 bases in between. CDR3: CASSYSRYGDNQPQHF. CDR3 DNA: TGTGCCAGCAGTTACTCGCGGTACGGGGACAATCAGCCCCAGCATTTT.

This chain connects TRBV19 to TRBJ2-1, with 9 bases lining up with TRBD1. The length of the CDR3 is 15 residues. In germline, CDR1 is LNHDA, CDR2 SQIVND (reference sequence). V was pared by 7 bases and J by 10 bases, with 14 bases of the junction left unmatched. CDR3 in DNA: TGTGCCAGTACCGTGAAGGGACAGGGTTTTAGGGAGCAGTTCTTC. This sequence encodes CASTVKGQGFREQFF. Using reference TRBV19 and TRBJ2-1 for the parts outside the CDR3, the full variable domain is DGGITQSPKYLFRKEGQNVTLSCEQNLNHDAMYWYRQDPGQGLRLIYYSQIVNDFQKGDIAEGYSVSREKKESFPLTVTSAQKNPTAFYLCASTVKGQGFREQFFGPGTRLTVL.

The chain is built from TRBV2 and TRBJ1-2; 12 bases agree with TRBD1. Germline V lookup: CDR1 SNHLY, CDR2 FYNNEI. V lost 5 bases, J lost 6 bases, and 7 bases stayed unmatched. The CDR3 contains 15 residues. CDR3 residues: CASSKSGTGGDGYTF. The CDR3, as DNA: TGTGCCAGCAGTAAGTCCGGGACAGGGGGCGATGGCTACACCTTC.

This clone was seen once. The chain joins TRBV14 to TRBJ2-6, with unresolved D. Trimming stripped 2 bases from V and 2 bases from J, with 1 base between. Per germline, CDR1 SGHDN and CDR2 FVKESK. The CDR3 sequence is 13 residues long. The CDR3 here is CASSQPGANVLTF. CDR3 coding DNA: TGTGCCAGCAGCCAACCTGGGGCCAACGTCCTGACTTTC. Complete variable domain (other parts from reference TRBV14 and TRBJ2-6): EAGVTQFPSHSVIEKGQTVTLRCDPISGHDNLYWYRRVMGKEIKFLLHFVKESKQDESGMPNNRFLAERTGGTYSTLKVQPAELEDSGVYFCASSQPGANVLTFGAGSRLTVL.

Points on this clone: Different DNA sequences within this sample yield the same CDR3. The chain links TRBV7-9 to TRBJ1-2; D unclear. V lost 4 bases and J lost 5, with 5 bases in between. Germline values: CDR1 SEHNR, CDR2 FQNEAQ (reference sequence). CDR3 length equals 11 residues. This CDR3 is CASSSGYGYTF. The CDR3 DNA reads TGTGCCAGCAGCTCAGGTTATGGCTACACCTTC.

DNA for the CDR3: TGTGCCAGCAGTTTCCGCCAGGAAGTCTACGAGCAGTACTTC. Amino acids: CASSFRQEVYEQYF. The chain uses TRBV28 and TRBJ2-7, with D uncertain. Trimming took off 3 bases at V and 3 bases at J, with 12 bases between the two ends. This CDR3 region has 14 residues. The germline V gene has CDR1 MDHEN and CDR2 SYDVKM.

V is TRBV19 and J is TRBJ1-1; D not certain. Trimming left V 3 bases short and J 4 bases short, with 15 bases between. Germline-derived CDR1 and CDR2 are LNHDA and SQIVND (reference sequence). The CDR3 has 15 residues. The chain's CDR3 is CASSILWEEGTEAFF. The CDR3 DNA reads TGTGCCAGTAGTATTTTGTGGGAGGAGGGCACTGAAGCTTTCTTT.

This sequence joins TRBV9 and TRBJ2-7; 7 nucleotides match TRBD2. V shed 4 bases and J 2 bases; nucleotides not matched to a gene: 9. The germline V gene encodes CDR1 SGDLS and CDR2 YYNGEE. This CDR3 contains 15 residues. The CDR3 is CASSFTSAPTYEQYF. CDR3 bases: TGTGCCAGCAGCTTTACTAGCGCCCCTACCTACGAGCAGTACTTC.

This clone was found once. This chain joins TRBV10-3 and TRBJ1-5, with D possibly TRBD1 on 5 matching bases. Trimming removed 2 bases at V and 5 bases at J, with 19 bases between. Germline V gene sequence: CDR1 ENHRY, CDR2 SYGVKD. This CDR3 is 17 amino acids long. CDR3 nucleotide sequence: TGTGCCATCAGTGAGAAAGGAGACACAGGATCGGATCAGCCCCAGCATTTT. It encodes CAISEKGDTGSDQPQHF.

Regarding this clone: Different DNA sequences within this sample yield the same CDR3. The chain is built from TRBV7-9 and TRBJ2-7; no firm D call. Germline CDR1 reads SEHNR; CDR2 reads FQNEAQ (reference sequence). The CDR3 spans 14 residues. Trimming cost V 1 base and J 1 base, with 8 bases left between them. The CDR3 DNA follows: TGTGCCAGCAGCTTAGGCACATCTTCCTACGAGCAGTACTTC. Protein sequence: CASSLGTSSYEQYF.

The chain carries TRBV13 and TRBJ2-4; 7 nucleotides align to TRBD1. The J segment lost 4 bases and the V segment lost 3 bases, leaving 3 bases of the junction unmatched. Germline-derived CDR1 and CDR2 are PRHDT and FYEKMQ (reference sequence). This CDR3 contains 14 residues. The CDR3 DNA reads as TGTGCCAGCAGCTTGTTACAGGGGAAAAACATTCAGTACTTC. This encodes CASSLLQGKNIQYF.

The chain recombines TRBV11-2 with TRBJ2-7; no clear D gene. CDR3 length: 13 amino acids. Trimming took off 2 bases at V and 4 bases at J, with 9 bases between the two ends. Germline CDR1 is SGHAT and CDR2 is FQNNGV. CDR3: CASSLSTDYEQYF. The CDR3 nucleotides read TGTGCCAGCAGCTTATCGACTGATTACGAGCAGTACTTC.

The V and J genes are TRBV7-3 and TRBJ2-5; the D gene is possibly TRBD2 (6 bases). Trimming removed 5 bases from V and 5 bases from J, with 21 bases in between. The CDR3 is 16 residues long. Germline V gives CDR1 SGHTA, CDR2 FQGTGA. The CDR3 sequence: CASSPTPAGLEETQYF. In DNA form, the CDR3 reads TGTGCCAGCAGCCCAACTCCCGCGGGACTGGAGGAGACCCAGTACTTC.